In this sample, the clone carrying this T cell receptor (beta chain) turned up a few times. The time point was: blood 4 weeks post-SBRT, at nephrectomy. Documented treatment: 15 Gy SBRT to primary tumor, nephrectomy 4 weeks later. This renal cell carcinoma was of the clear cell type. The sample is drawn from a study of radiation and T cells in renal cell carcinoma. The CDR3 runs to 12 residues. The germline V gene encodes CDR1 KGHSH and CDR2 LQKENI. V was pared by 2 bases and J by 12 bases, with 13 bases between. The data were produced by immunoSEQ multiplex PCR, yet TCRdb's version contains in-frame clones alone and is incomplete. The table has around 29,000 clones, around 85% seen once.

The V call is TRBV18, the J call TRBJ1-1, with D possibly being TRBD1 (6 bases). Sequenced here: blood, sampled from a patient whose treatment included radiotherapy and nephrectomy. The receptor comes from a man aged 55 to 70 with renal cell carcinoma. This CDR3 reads CASSPKSGDTFF. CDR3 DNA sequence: TGTGCCAGCTCACCAAAATCAGGGGATACTTTCTTT.